Sequencing of this TCR beta chain was carried out in a study of post-analysis software for immune sequencing data. Unique molecular identifiers were present in the TCR beta cDNA libraries. Each CDR3 protein gets one entry after TCRdb re-called the PCR reads with MiXCR. The repertoire holds 650,000 to 850,000 distinct CDR3 sequences, with about 53% as singletons. General study findings and limits: Roughly five TRBV segments were more frequent in patients than controls; TRBV5-6, TRBV5-1 and TRBV20-1 belonged to this group.

For this clonotype: Its specificity is unknown.

The V gene's germline CDR1 is SQVTM and CDR2 ANQGSEA. This CDR3 comprises 19 residues. The V end was cut by 8 bases, the J end by 6 bases, with 38 bases between. Sequenced: blood. The TCR sequence derives from a girl under 18 with multiple sclerosis. The chain employs TRBV29-1 and TRBJ2-7, with D possibly being TRBD1 or TRBD2 (5 bases each). The DNA of the CDR3 is TGCAGCCCACCTCCACCGGCTAGCTCCGGGGCAGGGCAGTACTGCGAGCAGTACTTC. This translates into CSPPPPASSGAGQYCEQYF.